This T cell receptor (beta chain) originates from a study of CXCR3-negative and CXCR3-positive naive CD8 T cells. Looking at the study overall: For each library, about 1.5 +/- 0.3 million TRB reads were obtained, 130 million to 150 million in total.

Via 5' RACE with UMI labels, TRB cDNA libraries were prepared. TCRdb reanalyzed the 5' RACE reads, giving one entry per CDR3 protein sequence and no DNA. The record lists around 140,000 distinct CDR3 sequences, of which the ten most abundant hold 0.29%. The receptor comes from a human donor in good health. Some clones in this sample may be carry-over from other donors' samples. The sequenced sample consisted of naive CXCR3- CD8+ T cells from blood. Subset noted: CD45RO-CCR7+CD27+CD95- naive CD8+ T cells lacking CXCR3 (TNR3-).

This CDR3 is CGVRTGRGQFF. The chain is built from TRBV29-1 and TRBJ2-1; TCRdb reports TRBD1, a call that lacks DNA to check it against. The CDR3 extends over 11 amino acids. Germline-derived CDR1 and CDR2 are SQVTM and ANQGSEA.